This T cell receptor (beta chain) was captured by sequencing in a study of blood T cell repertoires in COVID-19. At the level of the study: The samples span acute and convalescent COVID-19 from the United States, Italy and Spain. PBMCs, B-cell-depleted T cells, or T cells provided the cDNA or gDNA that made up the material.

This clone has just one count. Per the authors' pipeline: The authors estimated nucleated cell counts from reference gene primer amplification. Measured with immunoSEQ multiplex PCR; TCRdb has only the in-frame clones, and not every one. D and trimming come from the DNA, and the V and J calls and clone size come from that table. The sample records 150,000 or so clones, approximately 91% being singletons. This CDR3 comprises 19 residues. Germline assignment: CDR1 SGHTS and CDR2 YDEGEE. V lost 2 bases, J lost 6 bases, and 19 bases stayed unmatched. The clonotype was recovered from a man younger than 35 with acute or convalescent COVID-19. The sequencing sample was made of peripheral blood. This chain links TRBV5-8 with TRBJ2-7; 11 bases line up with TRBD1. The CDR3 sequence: CASSFQTPIGTGGNGEQYF. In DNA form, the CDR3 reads TGTGCCAGCAGCTTCCAAACCCCGATCGGGACAGGGGGGAACGGCGAGCAGTACTTC.